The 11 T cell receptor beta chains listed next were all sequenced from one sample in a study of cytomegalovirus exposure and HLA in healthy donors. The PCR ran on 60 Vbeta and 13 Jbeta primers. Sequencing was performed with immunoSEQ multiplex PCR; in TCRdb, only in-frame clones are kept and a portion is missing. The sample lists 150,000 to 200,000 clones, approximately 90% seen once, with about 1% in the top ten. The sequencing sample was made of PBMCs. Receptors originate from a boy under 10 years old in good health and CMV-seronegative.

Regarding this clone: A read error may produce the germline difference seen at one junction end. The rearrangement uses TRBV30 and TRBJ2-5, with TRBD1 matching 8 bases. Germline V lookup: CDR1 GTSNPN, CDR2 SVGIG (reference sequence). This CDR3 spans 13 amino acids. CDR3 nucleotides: TGTGCCTGGGACAGGGGCAGCCAAGGGACCCAGTACTTC. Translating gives CAWDRGSQGTQYF.

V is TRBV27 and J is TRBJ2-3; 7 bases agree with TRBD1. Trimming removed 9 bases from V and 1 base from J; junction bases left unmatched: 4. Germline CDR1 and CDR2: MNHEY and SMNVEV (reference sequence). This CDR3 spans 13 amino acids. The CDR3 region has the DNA TGTGCCAGTTTAGGACAGGGCACAGATACGCAGTATTTT. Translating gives CASLGQGTDTQYF.

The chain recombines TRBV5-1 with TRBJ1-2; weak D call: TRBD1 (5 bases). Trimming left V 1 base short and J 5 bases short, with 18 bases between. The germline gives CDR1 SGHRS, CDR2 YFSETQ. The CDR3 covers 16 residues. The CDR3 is CASSLSGRRLGYGYTF. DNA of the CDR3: TGCGCCAGCAGCTTGTCAGGGCGCCGTCTAGGATATGGCTACACCTTC.

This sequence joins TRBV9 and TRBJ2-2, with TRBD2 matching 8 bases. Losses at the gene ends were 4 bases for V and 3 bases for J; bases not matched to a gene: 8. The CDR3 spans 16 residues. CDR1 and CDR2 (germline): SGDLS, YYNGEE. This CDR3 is CASSFLAGQDTGELFF. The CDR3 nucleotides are TGTGCCAGCAGCTTTTTAGCGGGGCAAGACACCGGGGAGCTGTTTTTT.

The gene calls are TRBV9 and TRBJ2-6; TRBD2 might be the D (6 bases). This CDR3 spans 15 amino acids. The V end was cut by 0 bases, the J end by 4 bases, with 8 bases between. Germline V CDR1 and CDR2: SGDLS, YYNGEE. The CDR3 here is CASSVAGSGANVLTF. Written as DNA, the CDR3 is TGTGCCAGCAGCGTAGCCGGGAGCGGGGCCAACGTCCTGACTTTC. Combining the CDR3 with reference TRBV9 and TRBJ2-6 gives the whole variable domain DSGVTQTPKHLITATGQRVTLRCSPRSGDLSVYWYQQSLDQGLQFLIQYYNGEERAKGNILERFSAQQFPDLHSELNLSSLELGDSALYFCASSVAGSGANVLTFGAGSRLTVL.

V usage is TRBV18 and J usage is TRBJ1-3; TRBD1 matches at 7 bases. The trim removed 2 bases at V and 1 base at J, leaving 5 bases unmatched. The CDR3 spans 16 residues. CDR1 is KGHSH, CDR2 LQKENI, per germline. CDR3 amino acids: CASSPGGTVSGNTIYF. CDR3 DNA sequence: TGTGCCAGCTCACCAGGGGGGACAGTTTCTGGAAACACCATATATTTT.

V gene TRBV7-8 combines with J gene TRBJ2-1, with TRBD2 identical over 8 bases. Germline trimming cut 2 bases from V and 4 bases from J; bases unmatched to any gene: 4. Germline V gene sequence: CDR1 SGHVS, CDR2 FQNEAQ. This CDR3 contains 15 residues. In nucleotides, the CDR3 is TGTGCCAGCAGCTTACGGGAGGGAGAGTACAATGAGCAGTTCTTC. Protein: CASSLREGEYNEQFF. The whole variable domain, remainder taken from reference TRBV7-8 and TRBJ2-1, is GAGVSQSPRYKVAKRGQDVALRCDPISGHVSLFWYQQALGQGPEFLTYFQNEAQLDKSGLPSDRFFAERPEGSVSTLKIQRTQQEDSAVYLCASSLREGEYNEQFFGPGTRLTVL.

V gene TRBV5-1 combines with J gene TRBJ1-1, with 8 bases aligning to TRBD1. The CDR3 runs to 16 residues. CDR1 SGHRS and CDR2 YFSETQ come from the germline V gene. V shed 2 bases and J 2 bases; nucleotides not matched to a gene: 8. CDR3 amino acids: CASSFFPTGVNTEAFF. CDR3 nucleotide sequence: TGCGCCAGCAGCTTCTTCCCGACAGGGGTAAACACTGAAGCTTTCTTT.

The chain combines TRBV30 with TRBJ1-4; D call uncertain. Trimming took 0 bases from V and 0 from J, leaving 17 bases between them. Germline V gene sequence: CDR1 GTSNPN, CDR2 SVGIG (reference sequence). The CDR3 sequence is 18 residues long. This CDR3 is CAWSVKFGANATNEKLFF. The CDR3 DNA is TGTGCCTGGAGTGTTAAGTTTGGAGCTAACGCAACTAATGAAAAACTGTTTTTT.

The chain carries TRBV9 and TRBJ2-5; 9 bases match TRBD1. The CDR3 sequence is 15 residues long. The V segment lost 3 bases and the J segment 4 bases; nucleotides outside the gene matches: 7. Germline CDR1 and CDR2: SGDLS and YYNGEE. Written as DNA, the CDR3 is TGTGCCAGCAGCGCCTCGGGGACAGGGTTAGAGACCCAGTACTTC. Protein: CASSASGTGLETQYF. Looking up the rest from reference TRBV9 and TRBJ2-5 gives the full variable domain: DSGVTQTPKHLITATGQRVTLRCSPRSGDLSVYWYQQSLDQGLQFLIQYYNGEERAKGNILERFSAQQFPDLHSELNLSSLELGDSALYFCASSASGTGLETQYFGPGTRLLVL.

The CDR3 loop reads CASNSLAKNIQYF. The CDR3 DNA reads TGTGCCAGCAACTCCCTAGCCAAAAACATTCAGTACTTC. The rearrangement uses TRBV28 and TRBJ2-4, with D unresolved. Germline V lookup: CDR1 MDHEN, CDR2 SYDVKM. This CDR3 region has 13 residues. V was trimmed by 7 bases and J by 0 bases, leaving 7 bases between them. Supplemented by reference TRBV28 and TRBJ2-4, the full variable domain reads DVKVTQSSRYLVKRTGEKVFLECVQDMDHENMFWYRQDPGLGLRLIYFSYDVKMKEKGDIPEGYSVSREKKERFSLILESASTNQTSMYLCASNSLAKNIQYFGAGTRLSVL.